Below, 7 T cell receptor beta chains from the same sample are listed, as sequenced in a study of T cell responses to AZD1222 COVID-19 vaccine (dated by TCRdb to about 2021). In light of the paper, this sample's time point label describes: baseline before first vaccination. The treatment or condition label on this specimen signifies: meningococcal conjugate vaccine given as trial control. Libraries came from the immunoSEQ multiplex PCR assay. In its TCRdb copy, this immuneACCESS table keeps in-frame sequences only and misses some clones. Where compared with another copy, unresolved V genes explain less than half of these, and the others have no known cause. This sample comprises 95,000 or so clones, around 92% of them detected only once. The ten largest clones represent 2.8% of the sample. This specimen consisted of peripheral blood, obtained on day 0 of MenACWY control vaccination. The receptors derive from an adult in good health.

The V gene is TRBV6-5, the J gene TRBJ2-1; 12 bases are shared with TRBD2. Germline V gene lookup returns CDR1 MNHEY and CDR2 SVGAGI. The junction had 6 bases not matched to a gene; V was cut back by 4 bases and J by 5 bases. The CDR3 covers 16 residues. Here the CDR3 DNA reads TGTGCCAGCAGTTCCCGGACTAGCGGGGCAGACAATGAGCAGTTCTTC. Translation: CASSSRTSGADNEQFF.

The rearrangement links TRBV7-2 to TRBJ1-2; TRBD1 is a possible D gene (6 bases). V was cut by 5 bases and J by 7 bases, with 20 bases left in between. This CDR3 has 15 amino acids. Germline CDR1 is SGHTA and CDR2 is FQGNSA. The CDR3 nucleotides are TGTGCCAGCAGCCACGGAGGCTTACAGGGAGGTGGCTACACCTTC. Its translation is CASSHGGLQGGGYTF.

The chain recombines TRBV7-9 with TRBJ1-3, with TRBD1 as a possible D gene (5 bases). V lost 5 bases and J lost 1, with 6 bases in between. This CDR3 comprises 13 residues. The germline V gene encodes CDR1 SEHNR and CDR2 FQNEAQ (reference sequence). CDR3 protein: CASSKGSGNTIYF. The CDR3 nucleotides read TGTGCCAGCAGCAAGGGGTCTGGAAACACCATATATTTT.

This clone was found once. The gene calls are TRBV6-5 and TRBJ2-2; the match to TRBD1 covers 7 bases. The CDR3 is 15 residues long. The germline gives CDR1 MNHEY, CDR2 SVGAGI. V lost 6 bases, J lost 4 bases, and 8 bases stayed unmatched. CDR3 amino acids: CASRLGQVLTGELFF. The CDR3 DNA is TGTGCCAGCAGACTCGGACAGGTGCTCACCGGGGAGCTGTTTTTT.

The chain couples TRBV19 to TRBJ2-1; tentatively, D is TRBD1 (5 bases). The CDR3 is 14 residues long. The V end lost 6 bases, the J end lost 6 bases, and 15 bases lay between the germline ends. CDR1 LNHDA and CDR2 SQIVND come from the germline V gene (reference sequence). DNA of the CDR3: TGTGCCAGTAGCCGGGTGGACACGCCCAATGAGCAGTTCTTC. Protein sequence: CASSRVDTPNEQFF.

The chain carries TRBV12-5 and TRBJ1-1; no firm D call. In germline, CDR1 is LGHNT, CDR2 FRNRAP. The CDR3 consists of 11 residues. The V end lost 5 bases, the J end lost 6 bases, and 7 bases lay between the germline ends. The CDR3 spells CASGPLAEAFF. The CDR3 bases are TGTGCTAGTGGTCCCCTCGCTGAAGCTTTCTTT.

The chain joins TRBV4-2 to TRBJ2-1; no clear D. Deletions cut 0 bases from V and 2 bases from J, with 11 bases between. The germline V gene encodes CDR1 LGHNA and CDR2 YNFKEQ. The CDR3 totals 16 residues. This chain's CDR3 is CASSQDWEGTYNEQFF. Written as DNA, the CDR3 is TGTGCCAGCAGCCAAGATTGGGAAGGAACCTACAATGAGCAGTTCTTC.